This T cell receptor beta chain was profiled in a study of early T cells in non-severe SARS-CoV-2 infection. Overall study context: Bulk RNA from unsorted whole blood was sequenced; chains were unpaired. Overall study results and limits: Lookups in VDJdb leaned toward anti-spike CD8 responses and missed private and CD4 specificities.

This clonotype turned up a few times. As yet, its antigen is unknown. Molecules of cDNA were individually given unique molecular identifiers that were attached to them. TCRdb itself ran the 5' RACE reads through MiXCR, one entry per CDR3 protein. The sample holds around 27,000 distinct CDR3 sequences, approximately 5.6% seen once. The material sequenced was whole blood. The source is an adult who was a healthcare worker with PCR-confirmed SARS-CoV-2 infection or an uninfected control (not recorded which).

In nucleotides, the CDR3 is TGTGCCAGCAGCATAGCGGGAGCAAGCACCTACGAGCAGTACTTC. This encodes CASSIAGASTYEQYF. J is TRBJ2-7 and V is TRBV9; 9 bases line up with TRBD2. Germline assignment: CDR1 SGDLS and CDR2 YYNGEE. Trimming took 4 bases from V and 2 from J; bases not matched to a gene: 7. The CDR3 consists of 15 residues. The whole variable domain, remainder taken from reference TRBV9 and TRBJ2-7, is DSGVTQTPKHLITATGQRVTLRCSPRSGDLSVYWYQQSLDQGLQFLIQYYNGEERAKGNILERFSAQQFPDLHSELNLSSLELGDSALYFCASSIAGASTYEQYFGPGTRLTVT.